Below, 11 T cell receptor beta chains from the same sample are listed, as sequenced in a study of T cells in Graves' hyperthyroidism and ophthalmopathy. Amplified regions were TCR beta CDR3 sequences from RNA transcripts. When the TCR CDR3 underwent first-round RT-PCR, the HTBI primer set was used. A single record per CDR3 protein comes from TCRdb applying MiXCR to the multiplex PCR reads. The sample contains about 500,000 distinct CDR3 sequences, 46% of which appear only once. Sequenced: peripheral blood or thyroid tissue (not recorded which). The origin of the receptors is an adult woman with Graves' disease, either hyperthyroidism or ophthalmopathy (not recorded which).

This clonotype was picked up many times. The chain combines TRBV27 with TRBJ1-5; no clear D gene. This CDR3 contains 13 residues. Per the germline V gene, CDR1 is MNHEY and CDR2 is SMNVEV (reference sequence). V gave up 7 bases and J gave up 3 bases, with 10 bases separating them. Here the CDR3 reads CASTRAINQPQHF. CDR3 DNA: TGTGCCAGCACAAGAGCGATCAATCAGCCCCAGCATTTT.

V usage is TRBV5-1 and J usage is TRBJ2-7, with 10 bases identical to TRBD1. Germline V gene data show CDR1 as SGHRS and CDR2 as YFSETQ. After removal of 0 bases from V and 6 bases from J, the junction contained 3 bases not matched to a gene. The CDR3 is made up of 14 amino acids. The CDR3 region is CASSLVDRGSEQYF. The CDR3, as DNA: TGCGCCAGCAGCTTGGTGGACAGGGGGAGCGAGCAGTACTTC.

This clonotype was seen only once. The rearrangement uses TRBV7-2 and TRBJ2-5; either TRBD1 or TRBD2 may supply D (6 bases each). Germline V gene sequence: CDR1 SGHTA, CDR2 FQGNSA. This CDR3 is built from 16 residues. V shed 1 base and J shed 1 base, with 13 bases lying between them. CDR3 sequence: CASSLGGGPRQETQYF. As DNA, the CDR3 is TGTGCCAGCAGCTTAGGTGGGGGGCCTCGCCAAGAGACCCAGTACTTC. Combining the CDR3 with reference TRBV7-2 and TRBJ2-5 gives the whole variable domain GAGVSQSPSNKVTEKGKDVELRCDPISGHTALYWYRQSLGQGLEFLIYFQGNSAPDKSGLPSDRFSAERTGGSVSTLTIQRTQQEDSAVYLCASSLGGGPRQETQYFGPGTRLLVL.

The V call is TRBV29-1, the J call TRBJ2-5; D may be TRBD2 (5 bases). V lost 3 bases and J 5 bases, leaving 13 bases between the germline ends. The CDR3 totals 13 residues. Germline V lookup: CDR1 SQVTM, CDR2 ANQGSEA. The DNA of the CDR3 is TGCAGCGTTGACTCAGCGGCTAGGGAGACCCAGTACTTC. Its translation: CSVDSAARETQYF. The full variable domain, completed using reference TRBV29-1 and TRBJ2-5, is SAVISQKPSRDICQRGTSLTIQCQVDSQVTMMFWYRQQPGQSLTLIATANQGSEATYESGFVIDKFPISRPNLTFSTLTVSNMSPEDSSIYLCSVDSAARETQYFGPGTRLLVL.

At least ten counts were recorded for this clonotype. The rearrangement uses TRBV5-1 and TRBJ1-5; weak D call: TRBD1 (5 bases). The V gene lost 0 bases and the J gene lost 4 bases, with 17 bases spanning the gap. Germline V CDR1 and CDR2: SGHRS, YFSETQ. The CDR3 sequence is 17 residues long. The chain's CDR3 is CASSLGPRVRANQPQHF. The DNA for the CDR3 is TGCGCCAGCAGCTTGGGGCCCAGGGTTCGTGCTAATCAGCCCCAGCATTTT.

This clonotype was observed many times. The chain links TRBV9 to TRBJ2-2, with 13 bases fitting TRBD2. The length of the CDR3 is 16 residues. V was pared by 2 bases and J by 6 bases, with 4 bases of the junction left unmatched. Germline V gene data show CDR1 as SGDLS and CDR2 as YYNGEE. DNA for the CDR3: TGTGCCAGCAGCGTGACTAGCGGGAGGAGTTCCGGGGAGCTGTTTTTT. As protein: CASSVTSGRSSGELFF.

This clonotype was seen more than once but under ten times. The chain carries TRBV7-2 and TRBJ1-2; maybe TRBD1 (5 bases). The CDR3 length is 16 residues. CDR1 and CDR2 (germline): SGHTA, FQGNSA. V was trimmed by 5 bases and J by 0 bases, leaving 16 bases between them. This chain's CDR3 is CASSPFWQGANYGYTF. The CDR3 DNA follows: TGTGCCAGCAGCCCCTTCTGGCAGGGAGCTAACTATGGCTACACCTTC.

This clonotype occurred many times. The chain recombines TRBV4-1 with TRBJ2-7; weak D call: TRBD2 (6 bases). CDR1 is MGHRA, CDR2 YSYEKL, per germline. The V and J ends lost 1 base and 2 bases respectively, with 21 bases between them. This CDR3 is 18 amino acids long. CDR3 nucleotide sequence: TGCGCCAGCAGCCAAGGGTTATTGAGTCGGCTAGCGACCTACGAGCAGTACTTC. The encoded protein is CASSQGLLSRLATYEQYF.

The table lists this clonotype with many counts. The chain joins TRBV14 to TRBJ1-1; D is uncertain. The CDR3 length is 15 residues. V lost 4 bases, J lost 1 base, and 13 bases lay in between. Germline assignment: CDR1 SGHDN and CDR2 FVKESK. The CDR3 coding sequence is TGTGCCAGCAGCCCTTTGCGGGGAAGGAACACTGAAGCTTTCTTT. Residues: CASSPLRGRNTEAFF.

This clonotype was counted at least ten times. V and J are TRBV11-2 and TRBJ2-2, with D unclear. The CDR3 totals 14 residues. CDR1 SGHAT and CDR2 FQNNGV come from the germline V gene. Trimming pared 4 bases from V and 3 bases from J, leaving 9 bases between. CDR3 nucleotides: TGTGCCAGCAGCTCAGACCCCTACACCGGGGAGCTGTTTTTT. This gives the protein CASSSDPYTGELFF.

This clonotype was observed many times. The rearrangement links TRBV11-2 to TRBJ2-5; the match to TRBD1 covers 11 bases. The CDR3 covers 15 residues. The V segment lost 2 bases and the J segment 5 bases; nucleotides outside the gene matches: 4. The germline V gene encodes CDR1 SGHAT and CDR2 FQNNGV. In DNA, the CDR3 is TGTGCCAGCAGCTTAAAGGGACAGGGGGTCGAGACCCAGTACTTC. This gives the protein CASSLKGQGVETQYF.